This T cell receptor beta chain was identified during a study of T cell responses to AZD1222 COVID-19 vaccine (dated by TCRdb to about 2021). For context, the study as a whole: AZD1222 recipients with second doses at about 4 weeks or about 12 weeks were pooled, because spike-specific TCR depth and breadth did not differ between schedules. TCR sequencing was performed for roughly 240 trial participants, of whom 200 to 220 were given two doses of AZD1222 and approximately 26 were given two doses of MenACWY control vaccine. Trial participants were enrolled by age into 18-55, 56-69 and 70-plus year subgroups, with roughly 150, 30 and 60 TCR-sequenced participants respectively. The research as a whole found: Participants were mostly white British and included more females than males, and it was suggested by the authors that clonal diversity may have been underestimated. Reportedly, close to half of the unique spike-specific TCRs recognized epitopes lying outside the regions that are mutated in the B.1.351 and B.1.1.7 variants. After two AZD1222 doses, spike-specific TCR breadth and depth were significantly higher than at day 0 and than in MenACWY recipients. In the small 56-69-year group, the increase in depth fell short of significance, most likely because of low power. Conclusions about previously exposed vaccinees are limited because only a handful of AZD1222 recipients were SARS-CoV-2 seropositive at baseline. Because no day 14 peak-response samples were available, repertoires were characterized only after the peak T cell response. Vaccine-associated CD4 TCRs spanned the whole spike protein, with dominant responses in regions 160-218 and 743-854.

CDR1 and CDR2 are read off the germline V gene (reference sequence) as LNHDA and SQIVND. A distance of 13 bases separates the germline ends of V and J, which lose 4 bases and 1 base respectively. The CDR3 contains 15 residues, cysteine and phenylalanine counted. Only CDR3 DNA remains: 45 bases, in frame from the first base. A note on this clone: There is no known antigen for this receptor. It has no much larger one-base neighbor in the sample; base qualities were not kept.

Sample time point, as interpreted from the label and publication: baseline before first vaccination. Samples from vaccinated people were obtained from the UK trials COV001 and COV002, which included a single-blind randomized controlled phase 2/3 trial of AZD1222 (ChAdOx1 nCoV-19) in healthy adults. Trial participant PBMC samples were collected at day 0 and day 28 after the second dose for TCRbeta chain sequencing. The CDR3 regions of human TCRbeta chains were analyzed by immunosequencing. The source study handled its data this way. Repertoire TCRs were checked for matches against a reference library of SARS-CoV-2-specific TCRs that had been generated using the MIRA antigen-specificity platform. Breadth was defined as the fraction of unique TCRs that were SARS-CoV-2-associated, and depth was defined as the fraction of total T cells that were SARS-CoV-2-associated. Using the MIRA data, each spike-specific TCR was assigned both to the spike region to which the TCR was reactive and to a CD4 or CD8 class. Log10-transformed breadth and depth values were compared by one-way ANOVA with Sidak's multiple comparisons tests. TCRdb mirrors the immuneACCESS table, restricted to in-frame sequences. Some clones are absent from its copies; in checked studies, under half trace to an unresolved V gene, and the reason for the others is unknown. D and trimming were read from the DNA, whereas the V and J calls and clone size are those reported in that table. The sample table records 100,000 to 150,000 clones; 90% of these occur just once. Clones ranked in the top ten supply just over 7% of the sample.

Sequences were derived from peripheral blood, sampled on day 0 of AZD1222 vaccination. This TCR was sampled from an adult in good health. Recombination connected TRBV19 to TRBJ1-1, with no reliable assignment of the D segment. The sequence in DNA is TGTGCCAGTAGTACTGCCACGAATGGGAACACTGAAGCTTTCTTT. This gives the protein CASSTATNGNTEAFF.